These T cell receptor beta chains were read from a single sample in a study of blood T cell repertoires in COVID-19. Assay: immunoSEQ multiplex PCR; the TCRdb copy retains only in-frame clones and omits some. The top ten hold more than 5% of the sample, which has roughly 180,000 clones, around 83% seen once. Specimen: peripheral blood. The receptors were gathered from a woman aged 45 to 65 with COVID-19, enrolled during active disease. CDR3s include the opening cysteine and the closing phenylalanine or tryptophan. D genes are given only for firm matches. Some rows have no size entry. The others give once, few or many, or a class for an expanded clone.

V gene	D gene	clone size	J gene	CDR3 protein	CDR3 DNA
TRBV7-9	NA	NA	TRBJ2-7	CASSLAVFTGRYEQYF	TGTGCCAGCAGCTTAGCAGTTTTTACAGGGCGCTACGAGCAGTACTTC
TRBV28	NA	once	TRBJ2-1	CASSLPLYNEQFF	TGTGCCAGCAGTTTACCCCTCTACAATGAGCAGTTCTTC
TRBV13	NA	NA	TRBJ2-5	CASSLVGSGPQETQYF	TGTGCCAGCAGCTTAGTAGGCAGCGGGCCCCAAGAGACCCAGTACTTC
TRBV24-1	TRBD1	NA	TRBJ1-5	CATSAAGGQGNQPQHF	TGTGCCACCAGTGCCGCCGGTGGACAGGGCAATCAGCCCCAGCATTTT
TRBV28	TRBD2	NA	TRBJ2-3	CASSLAGTDTQYF	TGTGCCAGCAGTCTAGCGGGCACAGATACGCAGTATTTT
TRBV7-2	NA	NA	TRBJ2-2	CASSSGGTNTGELFF	TGTGCCAGCAGCTCCGGAGGGACGAACACCGGGGAGCTGTTTTTT
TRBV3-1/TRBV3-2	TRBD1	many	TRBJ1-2	CASSQRDRPSVGYTF	TGTGCCAGCAGCCAACGGGACAGGCCCTCCGTGGGCTACACCTTC
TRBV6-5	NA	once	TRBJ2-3	CASSYRGGPGTDTQYF	TGTGCCAGCAGTTACCGCGGAGGGCCCGGCACAGATACGCAGTATTTT
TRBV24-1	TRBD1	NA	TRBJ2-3	CATSDRDRVGTDTQYF	TGTGCCACCAGTGATCGGGACAGGGTGGGGACAGATACGCAGTATTTT
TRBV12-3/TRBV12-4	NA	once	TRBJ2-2	CASSPFTGELFF	TGTGCCAGCAGTCCATTCACCGGGGAGCTGTTTTTT
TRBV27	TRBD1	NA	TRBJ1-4	CASRTDREREKLFF	TGTGCCAGCAGGACGGACAGGGAACGTGAAAAACTGTTTTTT
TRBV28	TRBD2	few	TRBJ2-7	CASSPMRGVSYEQYF	TGTGCCAGCAGCCCTATGCGGGGGGTTTCCTACGAGCAGTACTTC
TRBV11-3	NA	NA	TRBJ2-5	CASSSAETSQETQYF	TGTGCCAGCAGCTCTGCCGAGACAAGCCAAGAGACCCAGTACTTC
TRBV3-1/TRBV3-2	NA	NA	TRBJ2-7	CASSQGGYEQYF	TGTGCCAGCAGCCAGGGGGGCTACGAGCAGTACTTC
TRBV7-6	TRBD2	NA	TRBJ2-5	CASSLVVSGGPVETQYF	TGTGCCAGCAGCTTAGTGGTTAGCGGGGGCCCTGTGGAGACCCAGTACTTC
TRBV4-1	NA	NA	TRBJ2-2	CASSQELSGELFF	TGCGCCAGCAGCCAAGAACTCTCCGGGGAGCTGTTTTTT
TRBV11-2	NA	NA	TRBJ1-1	CASSLGGRAEAFF	TGTGCCAGCAGCTTAGGGGGGCGCGCTGAAGCTTTCTTT
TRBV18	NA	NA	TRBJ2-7	CASSPYVSYEQYF	TGTGCCAGCTCACCATATGTCTCCTACGAGCAGTACTTC
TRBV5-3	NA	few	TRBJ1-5	CARSLAEDYSNQPQHF	TGTGCCAGAAGCTTGGCCGAGGATTATAGCAATCAGCCCCAGCATTTT
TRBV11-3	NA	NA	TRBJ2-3	CASSLGLGEDTQYF	TGTGCCAGCAGCTTAGGTCTAGGAGAGGATACGCAGTATTTT
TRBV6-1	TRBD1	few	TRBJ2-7	CASSETGGSYEQYF	TGTGCCAGCAGTGAAACAGGGGGATCCTACGAGCAGTACTTC
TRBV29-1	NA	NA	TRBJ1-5	CSVAGGAYGQPQHF	TGCAGCGTTGCGGGGGGCGCGTATGGTCAGCCCCAGCATTTT
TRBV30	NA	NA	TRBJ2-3	CAWSGGGAGASTDTQYF	TGTGCCTGGAGCGGCGGAGGGGCGGGGGCGTCCACAGATACGCAGTATTTT
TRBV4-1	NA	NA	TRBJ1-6	CASSQDSQAPTYNSPLHF	TGCGCCAGCAGCCAAGATTCCCAGGCCCCTACCTATAATTCACCCCTCCACTTT
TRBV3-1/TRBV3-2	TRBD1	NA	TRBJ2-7	CASSLPPGTGSNEQYF	TGTGCCAGCAGCCTCCCACCCGGGACAGGGTCCAACGAGCAGTACTTC
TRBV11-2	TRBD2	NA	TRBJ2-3	CASSFLAGGTDTQYF	TGTGCCAGCAGCTTTCTTGCGGGAGGCACAGATACGCAGTATTTT
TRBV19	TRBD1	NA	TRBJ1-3	CASTVDRGAGAIYF	TGTGCCAGTACCGTTGACAGGGGGGCCGGAGCCATATATTTT
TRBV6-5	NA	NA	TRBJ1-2	CASSYSILNQNGYTF	TGTGCCAGCAGTTACTCGATATTAAACCAGAATGGCTACACCTTC
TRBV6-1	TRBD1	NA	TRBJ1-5	CASSEGQGGNQPQHF	TGTGCCAGCAGTGAGGGACAGGGCGGCAATCAGCCCCAGCATTTT
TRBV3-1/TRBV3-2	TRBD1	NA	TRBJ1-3	CASSQGGQGNTIYF	TGTGCCAGCAGCCAAGGGGGACAGGGGAACACCATATATTTT
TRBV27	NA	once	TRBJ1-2	CASSLRQNYGYTF	TGTGCCAGCAGTTTGAGACAAAACTATGGCTACACCTTC
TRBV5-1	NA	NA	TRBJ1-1	CASSLQQNTEAFF	TGCGCCAGCAGCCTACAGCAGAACACTGAAGCTTTCTTT